The 10 T cell receptor beta chains below were found in one sample sequenced in a study of vaccination and CD4 T cells after COVID-19. Their cognate antigens are unknown. Sequencing of DNA taken from cultured CD4+ T cells relied on the Oncomine TCR Beta short-read assay. TCRdb recomputed calls from the PCR reads with MiXCR, one row per CDR3 protein. Of some 17,000 distinct CDR3 sequences detected, roughly three fifths appear once; the ten largest clones hold 4% to 6.5%. Described treatment: approximately 9-day PBMC culture with coronavirus spike peptide pools or control peptides (ViraFEST assay). The sequenced sample was CD4+ T cells from blood, cultured in vitro, obtained after SARS-CoV-2 vaccination. These receptors originate from a human donor who had recovered from COVID-19.

The gene calls are TRBV20-1 and TRBJ1-2; TRBD1 is a possible D gene (5 bases). V lost 3 bases to trimming and J lost 1 base, with 15 bases between them. Germline V gene data show CDR1 as DFQATT and CDR2 as SNEGSKA (reference sequence). This CDR3 is 15 amino acids long. The CDR3 DNA sequence: TGCAGTGCTAGGCGAGGGGCCAGCGTTAACTATGGCTACACCTTC. It translates to CSARRGASVNYGYTF.

V usage is TRBV15 and J usage is TRBJ1-1, with TRBD1 as a possible D gene (5 bases). This CDR3 has 16 amino acids. In germline, CDR1 is LNHNV, CDR2 YYDKDF (reference sequence). V shed 7 bases and J shed 3 bases, with 21 bases lying between them. The CDR3 nucleotides are TGTGCCACCACCGAGTGGGAGTGGGGGAAGGACACTGAAGCTTTCTTT. Amino acids: CATTEWEWGKDTEAFF. Combining the CDR3 with reference TRBV15 and TRBJ1-1 gives the whole variable domain DAMVIQNPRYQVTQFGKPVTLSCSQTLNHNVMYWYQQKSSQAPKLLFHYYDKDFNNEADTPDNFQSRRPNTSFCFLDIRSPGLGDTAMYLCATTEWEWGKDTEAFFGQGTRLTVV.

This clonotype was counted only a few times. The chain uses TRBV6-2 or TRBV6-3 and TRBJ1-1; D is uncertain. Germline CDR1 reads MNHEY; CDR2 reads SVGEGT. The CDR3 runs 15 residues. V lost 5 bases, J lost 0 bases, and 13 bases lay in between. The CDR3 protein is CASSKATGMNTEAFF. CDR3 nucleotide sequence: TGTGCCAGCAGTAAAGCGACGGGTATGAACACTGAAGCTTTCTTT.

The rearrangement uses TRBV7-3 and TRBJ2-2; D is uncertain. Germline V lookup: CDR1 SGHTA, CDR2 FQGTGA. The CDR3 extends over 13 amino acids. The germline V and J ends were trimmed by 1 base and 6 bases, with 6 bases remaining between them. CDR3 loop: CASSLRGPGELFF. DNA of the CDR3: TGTGCCAGCAGCTTAAGGGGTCCCGGGGAGCTGTTTTTT.

This clonotype was detected only once. V is TRBV10-3 and J is TRBJ2-1; D is possibly TRBD2 (6 bases). Germline values: CDR1 ENHRY, CDR2 SYGVKD. The V and J ends lost 9 bases and 3 bases respectively, with 15 bases between them. This CDR3 contains 14 residues. The CDR3: CAIRGGGVYNEQFF. As DNA, the CDR3 is TGTGCCATAAGGGGCGGAGGGGTCTACAATGAGCAGTTCTTC.

This clonotype was seen a handful of times. The rearrangement links TRBV6-1 to TRBJ2-3; 10 bases agree with TRBD2. Germline CDR1 and CDR2: MNHNS and SASEGT. This CDR3 region has 15 residues. Trimming at V came to 6 bases and at J to 2 bases, leaving 5 bases not matched to a gene. DNA of the CDR3: TGTGCCAGCAGCACACTAGCGGGGCCCACAGATACGCAGTATTTT. It codes for CASSTLAGPTDTQYF.

The chain recombines TRBV4-3 with TRBJ1-6; a weak D match, TRBD1 (6 bases). CDR3 length: 16 amino acids. CDR1 is LGHNA and CDR2 is YSLEER in the germline V gene. Trimming pared 3 bases from V and 4 bases from J, leaving 13 bases between. The CDR3 sequence: CASSQSGTPYNSPLHF. DNA of the CDR3: TGCGCCAGCAGCCAGTCTGGGACACCGTATAATTCACCCCTCCACTTT.

The V and J genes are TRBV6-1 and TRBJ2-7; a weak D match, TRBD2 (6 bases). In germline, CDR1 is MNHNS, CDR2 SASEGT. V gave up 5 bases and J gave up 2 bases, with 16 bases separating them. The CDR3 loop spans 15 amino acids. In DNA, the CDR3 is TGTGCCAGCAGTCGGGCTAGCGCACGACCCTACGAGCAGTACTTC. This gives the protein CASSRASARPYEQYF.

The CDR3 loop reads CASSFTDTQYF. The CDR3 DNA sequence: TGTGCCAGCAGCTTCACAGATACGCAGTATTTT. The rearrangement joins TRBV7-9 to TRBJ2-3; D is unresolved. In germline, CDR1 is SEHNR, CDR2 FQNEAQ (reference sequence). Trimming left V 3 bases short and J 2 bases short, with 0 bases between. There are 11 residues in the CDR3.

The rearrangement links TRBV7-8 to TRBJ1-2; D may be TRBD1 (5 bases). The germline V gene encodes CDR1 SGHVS and CDR2 FQNEAQ. Trimming cost V 4 bases and J 0 bases, with 15 bases left between them. This CDR3 is 16 amino acids long. The CDR3 protein is CASSSHRDRANYGYTF. CDR3 bases: TGTGCCAGCAGCTCACACCGGGACCGAGCTAACTATGGCTACACCTTC.